This T cell receptor beta chain was identified in a study of tumor-infiltrating lymphocytes in primary liver carcinoma. This clonotype is termed medium-sized. Its specificity is not known. Study-level findings and limits: About 7.5-25% of top clones, no more, were shared by all five regions.

Starting material of around 460 ng total RNA yielded TCR beta cDNA via a constant-region primer. Modified slightly, ARM-PCR produced TCR beta libraries over three nested multiplex PCR rounds. The first two PCR rounds, around 11 cycles each, used TRBV1-TRBV30 forward primers and a C-beta reverse primer. A single record per CDR3 protein comes from TCRdb applying MiXCR to the multiplex PCR reads. Among more than 70,000 distinct CDR3 sequences listed, 72% were seen once. Trimming took 5 bases from V and 0 from J, leaving 5 bases between them. Germline lookup yields CDR1 SGHAT and CDR2 FQNNGV. This CDR3 comprises 12 residues. Unsorted bulk tissue, 20-30 mg of it, served as the source for co-extraction of RNA and DNA.

The source material was liver tumor tissue from sampling region 1. Documented subset: tumor region T1, superior pole. This clonotype was obtained from a man aged 35 to 55 with primary liver carcinoma and hepatitis B virus infection. J is TRBJ2-7 and V is TRBV11-2, with D tentatively TRBD2 (5 bases). CDR3 region: CASSLASYEQYF. The CDR3, as DNA: TGTGCCAGCAGCCTAGCCTCCTACGAGCAGTACTTC.